This is a list of T cell receptor beta chains from one sample in a study of T cell responses to AZD1222 COVID-19 vaccine. The table came from immunoSEQ multiplex PCR; TCRdb's copy has only in-frame clones and leaves some out. This sample has 110,000 to 150,000 clones; about 93% occur once, and the top ten carry under 6.5%. This specimen consisted of peripheral blood, obtained on day 0 of AZD1222 vaccination. Every receptor here comes from an adult in good health. The CDR3 runs from the conserved cysteine through the conserved F or W.

j_gene: TRBJ2-5; v_gene: TRBV19; CDR3aa: CASSGQGGTQYF
j_gene: TRBJ2-5; v_gene: TRBV2; CDR3aa: CASRRLAGWGETQYF
j_gene: TRBJ2-4; v_gene: TRBV11-2; CDR3aa: CASSWDRGDIQYF
j_gene: TRBJ1-2; v_gene: TRBV5-6; CDR3aa: CASSIPQGYYGYTF
j_gene: TRBJ1-5; v_gene: TRBV6-1; CDR3aa: CASSNDQPQHF
j_gene: TRBJ1-5; v_gene: TRBV24-1; CDR3aa: CATRGAGVETSNQPQHF
j_gene: TRBJ2-1; v_gene: TRBV16; CDR3aa: CASSQFGTGTYNEQFF
j_gene: TRBJ2-1; v_gene: TRBV5-1; CDR3aa: CASSLGQGGEQFF
j_gene: TRBJ1-2; v_gene: TRBV24-1; CDR3aa: CATSDLSPGGGYGYTF
j_gene: TRBJ2-1; v_gene: TRBV24-1; CDR3aa: CATGSSGRGNEQFF
j_gene: TRBJ1-2; v_gene: TRBV7-2; CDR3aa: CASRPGGSRGYTF
j_gene: TRBJ2-7; v_gene: TRBV3-1/TRBV3-2; CDR3aa: CASSQDPASGRPTF
j_gene: TRBJ2-1; v_gene: TRBV4-1; CDR3aa: CASSQEQGWGEQFF
j_gene: TRBJ2-3; v_gene: TRBV7-3; CDR3aa: CASSLTGGPLDTQYF
j_gene: TRBJ1-2; v_gene: TRBV5-1; CDR3aa: CASSLTAGTLYGYTF
j_gene: TRBJ2-5; v_gene: TRBV7-9; CDR3aa: CASSLPAAPETQYF
j_gene: TRBJ1-1; v_gene: TRBV29-1; CDR3aa: CSVEDRGITEAFF
j_gene: TRBJ1-3; v_gene: TRBV29-1; CDR3aa: CSVAQVSGNTIYF
j_gene: TRBJ2-7; v_gene: TRBV13; CDR3aa: CASSYRRTSYRGTYEQYF
j_gene: TRBJ2-3; v_gene: TRBV10-1; CDR3aa: CASSSGRAPTDTQYF
j_gene: TRBJ2-1; v_gene: TRBV3-1/TRBV3-2; CDR3aa: CASSLVGLADNEQFF
j_gene: TRBJ1-2; v_gene: TRBV30; CDR3aa: CAWYRDRQANYGYTF
j_gene: TRBJ1-5; v_gene: TRBV5-3; CDR3aa: CARSGGRDGNQPQHF
j_gene: TRBJ2-1; v_gene: TRBV5-6; CDR3aa: CASSSLDRGFYNEQFF
j_gene: TRBJ1-1; v_gene: TRBV19; CDR3aa: CASSVTGVGAFF
j_gene: TRBJ1-2; v_gene: TRBV5-4; CDR3aa: CASSLGIGSTGYGYTF
j_gene: TRBJ1-2; v_gene: TRBV6-6; CDR3aa: CASSYTTRRYGYTF
j_gene: TRBJ1-1; v_gene: TRBV11-2; CDR3aa: CASSLAAGTGGEAFF
j_gene: TRBJ2-7; v_gene: TRBV7-9; CDR3aa: CASSSGQSYEQYF
j_gene: TRBJ2-2; v_gene: TRBV24-1; CDR3aa: CATSDSGTGGTGELFF
j_gene: TRBJ2-2; v_gene: TRBV6-6; CDR3aa: CASSPGNTGELFF
j_gene: TRBJ1-4; v_gene: TRBV19; CDR3aa: CASSMGQLSNEKLFF
j_gene: TRBJ2-7; v_gene: TRBV13; CDR3aa: CASSPRDSEREQYF
j_gene: TRBJ2-3; v_gene: TRBV20-1; CDR3aa: CSASLAGGTHGTDTQYF
j_gene: TRBJ1-3; v_gene: TRBV19; CDR3aa: CASSIWTAGNTIYF
j_gene: TRBJ2-1; v_gene: TRBV18; CDR3aa: CASSPPTGLAPEQFF
j_gene: TRBJ1-2; v_gene: TRBV6-6; CDR3aa: CASSPTGLPYGYTF
j_gene: TRBJ1-1; v_gene: TRBV6-1; CDR3aa: CASSESLTGGTEAFF
j_gene: TRBJ2-2; v_gene: TRBV7-9; CDR3aa: CASSLDRVNTGELFF
j_gene: TRBJ1-2; v_gene: TRBV19; CDR3aa: CATRPQTEPSYGYTF
j_gene: TRBJ1-4; v_gene: TRBV12-3/TRBV12-4; CDR3aa: CASRVHGEEKLFF
j_gene: TRBJ2-3; v_gene: TRBV5-8; CDR3aa: CASSRIRDTQYF
j_gene: TRBJ1-4; v_gene: TRBV2; CDR3aa: CASLTGEGEKLFF
j_gene: TRBJ2-7; v_gene: TRBV15; CDR3aa: CATSRVRDLGGEQYF
j_gene: TRBJ2-2; v_gene: TRBV10-3; CDR3aa: CAISDFGLLSPGELFF
j_gene: TRBJ1-2; v_gene: TRBV19; CDR3aa: CASSIRGNYGYTF
j_gene: TRBJ1-2; v_gene: TRBV29-1; CDR3aa: CSALTGNYGYTF
j_gene: TRBJ1-1; v_gene: TRBV6-2/TRBV6-3; CDR3aa: CASSMTGENTEAFF